Listed here are 11 T cell receptor beta chains from one sample, sequenced in a study of molecular identifiers for immune sequencing clone quantification. In TCRdb, the PCR reads were re-called with MiXCR into one record per CDR3 protein. The data contain approximately 500,000 distinct CDR3 sequences, around 23% of them seen just once; the ten biggest clones take up roughly 0.79%. The specimen sequenced was naive CD8+ T cells from blood, with Jurkat cell RNA spiked in. Regarding subset: FACS-sorted CD8+CD4-CCR7+CD45RA+ naive T cells. All receptors derive from a human donor in good health. Some libraries in this study had Jurkat cell RNA spiked in.

The sample holds one count of this clonotype. A much larger clone differs by one base, so this may be a read error. The chain's CDR3 is CSVLTASNTEAFF. CDR3 sequence (DNA): TGCAGCGTTTTAACAGCATCGAACACTGAAGCTTTCTTT. The chain carries TRBV29-1 and TRBJ1-1; D gene ambiguous. With 5 bases removed from V and 1 base from J, the gap between germline ends came to 11 bases. The CDR3 length is 13 residues. Germline lookup yields CDR1 SQVTM and CDR2 ANQGSEA. Combining the CDR3 with reference TRBV29-1 and TRBJ1-1 gives the whole variable domain SAVISQKPSRDICQRGTSLTIQCQVDSQVTMMFWYRQQPGQSLTLIATANQGSEATYESGFVIDKFPISRPNLTFSTLTVSNMSPEDSSIYLCSVLTASNTEAFFGQGTRLTVV.

The rearrangement uses TRBV7-9 and TRBJ1-4, with TRBD1 matching 7 bases. Germline values: CDR1 SEHNR, CDR2 FQNEAQ (reference sequence). This CDR3 spans 14 amino acids. J lost 13 bases, V lost 5 bases, and 13 bases had no gene match. The CDR3 DNA is TGTGCCAGCAGCCCAGGACAGGATTACTGGGGACTGTTTTTT. It translates to CASSPGQDYWGLFF. Filled out from reference TRBV7-9 and TRBJ1-4, the complete variable domain reads DTGVSQNPRHKITKRGQNVTFRCDPISEHNRLYWYRQTLGQGPEFLTYFQNEAQLEKSRLLSDRFSAERPKGSFSTLEIQRTEQGDSAMYLCASSPGQDYWGLFFGSGTQLSVL.

Only a few counts were recorded for this clonotype. V gene TRBV6-5 combines with J gene TRBJ2-1; D is unresolved. This CDR3 has 15 amino acids. The germline V and J ends were trimmed by 0 bases and 6 bases, with 12 bases remaining between them. The germline V gene has CDR1 MNHEY and CDR2 SVGAGI. CDR3 sequence: CASSYSLGLRNEQFF. In nucleotides, the CDR3 is TGTGCCAGCAGTTACTCTTTGGGTCTACGCAATGAGCAGTTCTTC.

As to this clonotype: Since a much larger clone is just one base distant, this may be a read error. The rearrangement links TRBV7-9 to TRBJ1-1, with TRBD1 as a possible D gene (5 bases). Germline assignment: CDR1 SEHNR and CDR2 FQNEAQ (reference sequence). The CDR3 loop spans 15 amino acids. The CDR3 region has the DNA TGTGCCGGCAGCTTAGCGATGAATTGGGGGACTGAAGCTTTCTTT. This encodes CAGSLAMNWGTEAFF.

This clonotype was picked up a small number of times. The gene calls are TRBV19 and TRBJ2-4; 10 positions agree with TRBD2. The CDR3 runs to 15 residues. The V gene's germline CDR1 is LNHDA and CDR2 SQIVND (reference sequence). After removal of 6 bases from V and 4 bases from J, the junction contained 6 bases not matched to a gene. Here the CDR3 reads CASRDLAGDKNIQYF. The CDR3 DNA reads TGTGCCAGTAGGGACCTAGCGGGGGATAAAAACATTCAGTACTTC.

This clonotype was seen repeatedly, ten times or more. V is TRBV5-6 and J is TRBJ2-4; no definite D call. This CDR3 has 15 residues. Germline CDR1 reads SGHDT; CDR2 reads YYEEEE. The V end was cut by 0 bases, the J end by 3 bases, with 10 bases between. The CDR3 loop reads CASSLEGSGKNIQYF. As DNA, the CDR3 is TGTGCCAGCAGCTTGGAAGGGTCTGGCAAAAACATTCAGTACTTC. Drawing the rest from reference TRBV5-6 and TRBJ2-4, the complete variable domain is DAGVTQSPTHLIKTRGQQVTLRCSPKSGHDTVSWYQQALGQGPQFIFQYYEEEERQRGNFPDRFSGHQFPNYSSELNVNALLLGDSALYLCASSLEGSGKNIQYFGAGTRLSVL.

The rearrangement uses TRBV4-3 and TRBJ1-5; tentative D call: TRBD1 (5 bases). V shed 0 bases and J shed 3 bases, with 9 bases lying between them. Germline CDR1 is LGHNA and CDR2 is YSLEER. The CDR3 loop spans 15 amino acids. The CDR3 spells CASSQDAGYNQPQHF. CDR3 nucleotide sequence: TGCGCCAGCAGCCAAGATGCAGGGTACAATCAGCCCCAGCATTTT.

This chain uses TRBV5-6 with TRBJ1-1; D is unclear. This CDR3 spans 12 amino acids. V lost 0 bases to trimming and J lost 10 bases, with 10 bases between them. The V gene's germline CDR1 is SGHDT and CDR2 YYEEEE. The CDR3 sequence: CASSLAWSAAFF. CDR3 coding DNA: TGTGCCAGCAGCTTGGCGTGGTCAGCAGCTTTCTTT.

This clonotype has ten or more counts. This rearrangement joins TRBV2 to TRBJ2-7; D perhaps matches TRBD1 (5 bases). The CDR3 length is 14 residues. The germline V gene has CDR1 SNHLY and CDR2 FYNNEI. V was pared by 7 bases and J by 2 bases, with 15 bases between. The CDR3 sequence is CASTWGPGTYEQYF. CDR3 nucleotides: TGTGCCAGCACTTGGGGCCCCGGAACCTACGAGCAGTACTTC.

Concerning this clonotype itself: This may stem from a read error, because a much larger clone lies one nucleotide away. This chain links TRBV6-5 with TRBJ1-2; D may be TRBD1 (5 bases). This CDR3 comprises 15 residues. Germline loops: CDR1 MNHEY, CDR2 SVGAGI. This CDR3 is CAGSYGTGDNYGYTF. CDR3 nucleotide sequence: TGTGCCGGCAGTTATGGTACAGGCGATAACTATGGCTACACCTTC.

This clonotype appeared many times. This rearrangement joins TRBV29-1 to TRBJ1-1; D not resolved. Germline CDR1 and CDR2: SQVTM and ANQGSEA. CDR3 size: 12 residues. V lost 2 bases, J lost 1 base, and 5 bases lay in between. CDR3 in DNA: TGCAGCGTTGAATGGGAGAACACTGAAGCTTTCTTT. It is translated as CSVEWENTEAFF. The full variable domain, in which reference TRBV29-1 and TRBJ1-1 provide the parts outside the CDR3, is SAVISQKPSRDICQRGTSLTIQCQVDSQVTMMFWYRQQPGQSLTLIATANQGSEATYESGFVIDKFPISRPNLTFSTLTVSNMSPEDSSIYLCSVEWENTEAFFGQGTRLTVV.